A selection of T cell receptor beta chains follows, all from one sample in a study of cytomegalovirus exposure and HLA in healthy donors. The table came from immunoSEQ multiplex PCR; TCRdb's copy has only in-frame clones and leaves some out. The sample lists roughly 150,000 clones, over 60% occurring once. The sequencing sample was made of PBMCs. These receptors originate from a male donor in good health and CMV-seronegative. CDR3s include the opening cysteine and the closing phenylalanine or tryptophan. D genes are given only for firm matches. The size of a clone is reported for some rows only, either as once, few or many, or as a class for expanded clones.

>once|TRBV7-9|TRBD2|TRBJ2-1
TGTGCCAGCACCTGGCTAGCGGGACCTAAGAGCTCCTACAATGAGCAGTTCTTC
CASTWLAGPKSSYNEQFF
>NA|TRBV5-1|TRBD1|TRBJ1-3
TGCGCCAGCAGCCTCCAGACAGGGGCCAACTCTGGAAACACCATATATTTT
CASSLQTGANSGNTIYF
>once|TRBV5-4|NA|TRBJ2-2
TGTGCCAGCAGCTTGGAAGGAGGGCTCCCCGGGGAGCTGTTTTTT
CASSLEGGLPGELFF
>NA|TRBV29-1|TRBD2|TRBJ2-3
TGCAGCGTTGGTACTAGCGGACCTAACACAGATACGCAGTATTTT
CSVGTSGPNTDTQYF
>NA|TRBV5-4|NA|TRBJ1-2
TGTGCCAGCAGGGAACAGGGCTCTAACTATGGCTACACCTTC
CASREQGSNYGYTF
>NA|TRBV16|TRBD2|TRBJ2-7
TGTGCCAGCAGCCTTTACCAGGCGGGACTAGTGGGCGAGCAGTACTTC
CASSLYQAGLVGEQYF
>few|TRBV5-8|TRBD1|TRBJ2-7
TGTGCCAGCAGCTTGTCCCAGGACAGGGCCTACGAGCAGTACTTC
CASSLSQDRAYEQYF
>NA|TRBV5-1|NA|TRBJ2-1
TGCGCCAGCAGCCTTCTTGGAGCGAGCTCCTACAATGAGCAGTTCTTC
CASSLLGASSYNEQFF
>few|TRBV5-1|TRBD1|TRBJ1-1
TGCGCCAGCAGCTTGGGCGGCAGGGGGACGACTGAAGCTTTCTTT
CASSLGGRGTTEAFF
>NA|TRBV5-1|NA|TRBJ2-1
TGCGCCAGCAGCTTGGGGCTAGCCCCTTACAATGAGCAGTTCTTC
CASSLGLAPYNEQFF
>NA|TRBV11-3|NA|TRBJ2-2
TGTGCCAGCAGCTTACAGGGATGGACCGGGGAGCTGTTTTTT
CASSLQGWTGELFF
>once|TRBV10-3|NA|TRBJ1-2
TGTGCCATCAGGGATTCGGGACAACAGGATGGCTACACCTTC
CAIRDSGQQDGYTF